This T cell receptor (beta chain) was sequenced during a study of blood T cell repertoires in COVID-19. Looking at the study overall: Samples representing acute and convalescent COVID-19 were sourced from the United States, Italy and Spain. PBMCs, B-cell-depleted T cells, or T cells provided the cDNA or gDNA that made up the material.

This clone has a handful of counts. The germline V and J ends were trimmed by 11 bases and 9 bases, with 20 bases remaining between them. CDR3 length: 13 residues. Per the germline V gene, CDR1 is SGHTA and CDR2 is FQGNSA. Authors' data handling: Estimation of nucleated cell counts relied on the amplification of reference gene primers. Using immunoSEQ multiplex PCR, the repertoire was profiled, and TCRdb retains in-frame clones only, with some absent. V and J calls and clone size follow that table, whereas D and trimming were derived from the DNA. The sample includes roughly 100,000 clones, about 80% of them seen just once.

The chain is built from TRBV7-2 and TRBJ1-3, with D unresolved. This sequence originates from a man aged 55 to 69 with acute or convalescent COVID-19. Material for sequencing was peripheral blood. In nucleotides, the CDR3 is TGTGCCGGCCTCTTTCGGGTCGGAGGCACCATATATTTT. Its protein is CAGLFRVGGTIYF. The complete variable domain, with remaining parts taken from reference TRBV7-2 and TRBJ1-3, reads GAGVSQSPSNKVTEKGKDVELRCDPISGHTALYWYRQSLGQGLEFLIYFQGNSAPDKSGLPSDRFSAERTGGSVSTLTIQRTQQEDSAVYLCAGLFRVGGTIYFGEGSWLTVV.